This T cell receptor (beta chain) was recovered during a study of CD8 T cells in ankylosing spondylitis. V was pared by 4 bases and J by 1 base, with 8 bases of the junction left unmatched. CDR1 and CDR2 (germline): SGHDN, FVKESK. The CDR3 consists of 16 residues. General study findings and limits: In synovial fluid and blood from reactive arthritis, some motif variants were previously reported. Clones that were linked to disease were CD8+ and were relatively rare in peripheral blood.

Notes on this clonotype: No antigen is known for it.

MiXCR, applied by TCRdb to the 5' RACE reads, yields one record per CDR3 protein. The sample shows some 340,000 distinct CDR3 sequences, roughly 14% of them seen only once. The receptor was isolated from a male donor with ankylosing spondylitis or in good health (not recorded which). This chain joins TRBV14 and TRBJ1-1; 8 bases line up with TRBD1. Sequencing used blood, either unsorted or a sorted T cell fraction (not recorded which). CDR3 sequence reads: CASSPQGASRNTEAFF. CDR3 bases: TGTGCCAGCAGCCCCCAGGGGGCGAGTAGGAACACTGAAGCTTTCTTT.